This T cell receptor (beta chain) stems from a study of monozygotic twins with cystic fibrosis. This clone was recorded a few times. Its antigen is not known. Here immunoSEQ multiplex PCR was the method, and the copy in TCRdb shows in-frame clones only, minus some. The top ten hold about 2.9% of the sample, which has under 30,000 clones, roughly 96% seen once. The study, taken as a whole, reports: Nucleotide-identical clonotype sharing was significantly higher within monozygotic CF twin pairs than between unrelated CF individuals. In 13 of 16 pairs, V gene usage was closest to the co-twin's. Clonality was generally low (median approximately 0.009), higher in the most severe patients.

Sequenced input: blood. The origin of this receptor is a girl aged 2 to 9 with cystic fibrosis.

In nucleotides, the CDR3 is TGTGCCAGCAGTGAGACTAGCGGGAGTTACAATGAGCAGTTCTTC. Translated: CASSETSGSYNEQFF. This rearrangement joins TRBV6-4 to TRBJ2-1, with 12 bases aligning to TRBD2. Germline V gives CDR1 MRHNA, CDR2 SNTAGT. This CDR3 has 15 amino acids. Trimming at V came to 3 bases and at J to 4 bases, leaving 1 base not matched to a gene.